The 9 T cell receptor beta chains below come from one sample, sequenced in a study of cytomegalovirus exposure and HLA in healthy donors. Both 60 Vbeta primers and 13 Jbeta primers went into the PCR. The method was immunoSEQ multiplex PCR; TCRdb's version includes in-frame clones alone and lacks a portion of them. The sample contains approximately 130,000 clones, more than 70% of which appear only once. Sequenced material: PBMCs. The receptors come from a woman in her twenties or thirties in good health and CMV-seropositive.

The CDR3 nucleotides are TGTGCCAGCAGCGTATGGGGGACAGGGGTCTCCTACGAGCAGTACTTC. As protein: CASSVWGTGVSYEQYF. The gene calls are TRBV5-4 and TRBJ2-5, with 10 bases aligning to TRBD1. The J call may be mistaken, given a closer DNA end match to TRBJ2-7. This CDR3 has 16 amino acids. CDR1 is SGHNT, CDR2 YYREEE, per germline (reference sequence).

As regards this clone: This sample also contains other DNA sequences that code for the same CDR3. This sequence joins TRBV5-1 and TRBJ2-7, with 8 bases that match TRBD1. The CDR3 loop spans 14 amino acids. Germline assignment: CDR1 SGHRS and CDR2 YFSETQ. J gave up 2 bases and V 1 base, and 2 bases lay outside the gene matches. The CDR3 coding sequence is TGCGCCAGCAGCTTGACAGGGGGAACCTACGAGCAGTACTTC. Translation: CASSLTGGTYEQYF.

The rearrangement uses TRBV2 and TRBJ1-4; tentative D call: TRBD1 (6 bases). Germline V gene sequence: CDR1 SNHLY, CDR2 FYNNEI. V was cut by 7 bases and J by 4 bases, with 13 bases left in between. This CDR3 is 14 amino acids long. CDR3 residues: CASTGGRGNEKLFF. As DNA, the CDR3 is TGTGCCAGCACGGGGGGCAGGGGTAATGAAAAACTGTTTTTT.

V is TRBV29-1 and J is TRBJ2-5, with a weak D call TRBD2 (5 bases). From germline, CDR1 is SQVTM and CDR2 ANQGSEA. V lost 6 bases, J lost 3 bases, and 17 bases lay in between. The CDR3 is 14 amino acids. CDR3 loop: CSVPGQFSEETQYF. The CDR3 nucleotides are TGCAGCGTCCCCGGTCAGTTTAGCGAAGAGACCCAGTACTTC.

The CDR3 DNA reads TGTGCCAGCAGCTTGTCGGGGAATAGGGCCAACGTCCTGACTTTC. Its translation is CASSLSGNRANVLTF. V is TRBV5-6 and J is TRBJ2-6; a possible D gene is TRBD2 (5 bases). Germline V gene lookup returns CDR1 SGHDT and CDR2 YYEEEE. V was shortened by 1 base and J by 5 bases, with 10 bases between the two germline ends. The CDR3 is 15 amino acids.

V gene TRBV20-1 combines with J gene TRBJ2-7; possible D gene TRBD2, 6 bases. The CDR3 sequence is 11 residues long. CDR1 and CDR2 from the germline V gene are DFQATT and SNEGSKA (reference sequence). CDR3 amino acids: CRGLGGYEQYF. Here the CDR3 DNA reads TGCAGGGGGTTGGGGGGATACGAGCAGTACTTC.

The chain is built from TRBV7-9 and TRBJ2-3; 9 nucleotides agree with TRBD1. V gave up 5 bases and J gave up 3 bases; unmatched junction bases: 6. The CDR3 runs 15 residues. The germline V gene encodes CDR1 SEHNR and CDR2 FQNEAQ (reference sequence). In DNA form, the CDR3 reads TGTGCCAGCAGCACCCGACAGGGGGAGACAGATACGCAGTATTTT. Translation: CASSTRQGETDTQYF. Full variable domain (outside the CDR3, taken from reference TRBV7-9 and TRBJ2-3): DTGVSQNPRHKITKRGQNVTFRCDPISEHNRLYWYRQTLGQGPEFLTYFQNEAQLEKSRLLSDRFSAERPKGSFSTLEIQRTEQGDSAMYLCASSTRQGETDTQYFGPGTRLTVL.

The chain uses TRBV9 and TRBJ1-2; unclear D gene. The germline gives CDR1 SGDLS, CDR2 YYNGEE. There are 15 residues in the CDR3. V lost 0 bases and J lost 0, with 9 bases in between. CDR3 nucleotides: TGTGCCAGCAGCGTAGGGGCACATCCTAACTATGGCTACACCTTC. Encoded protein: CASSVGAHPNYGYTF.

On this clone: Mismatch with germline at one junction end may stem from a read error. V is TRBV11-3 and J is TRBJ2-1; possibly TRBD2 for D (6 bases). CDR1 SGHNT and CDR2 YENEEA come from the germline V gene. This CDR3 is built from 14 residues. The CDR3 DNA follows: TGTGCCAGCAGCTCCCGGGACTCCCACAATGAGCAGTTCTTC. Translation: CASSSRDSHNEQFF.